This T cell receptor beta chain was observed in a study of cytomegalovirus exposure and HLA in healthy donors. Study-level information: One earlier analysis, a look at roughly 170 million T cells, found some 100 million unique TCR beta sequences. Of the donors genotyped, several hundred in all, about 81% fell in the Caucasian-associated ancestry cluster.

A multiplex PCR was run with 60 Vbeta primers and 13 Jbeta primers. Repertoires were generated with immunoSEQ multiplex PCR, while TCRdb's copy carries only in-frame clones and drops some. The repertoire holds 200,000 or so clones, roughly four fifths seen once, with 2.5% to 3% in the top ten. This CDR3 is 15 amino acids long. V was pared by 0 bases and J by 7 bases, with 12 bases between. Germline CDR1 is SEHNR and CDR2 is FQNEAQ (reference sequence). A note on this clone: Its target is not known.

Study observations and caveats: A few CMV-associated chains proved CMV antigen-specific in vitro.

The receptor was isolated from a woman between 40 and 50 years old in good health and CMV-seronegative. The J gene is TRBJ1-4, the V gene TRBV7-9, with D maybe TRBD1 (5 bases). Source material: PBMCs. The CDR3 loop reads CASSLATGVGEKLFF. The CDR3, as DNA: TGTGCCAGCAGCTTAGCGACGGGGGTAGGTGAAAAACTGTTTTTT.